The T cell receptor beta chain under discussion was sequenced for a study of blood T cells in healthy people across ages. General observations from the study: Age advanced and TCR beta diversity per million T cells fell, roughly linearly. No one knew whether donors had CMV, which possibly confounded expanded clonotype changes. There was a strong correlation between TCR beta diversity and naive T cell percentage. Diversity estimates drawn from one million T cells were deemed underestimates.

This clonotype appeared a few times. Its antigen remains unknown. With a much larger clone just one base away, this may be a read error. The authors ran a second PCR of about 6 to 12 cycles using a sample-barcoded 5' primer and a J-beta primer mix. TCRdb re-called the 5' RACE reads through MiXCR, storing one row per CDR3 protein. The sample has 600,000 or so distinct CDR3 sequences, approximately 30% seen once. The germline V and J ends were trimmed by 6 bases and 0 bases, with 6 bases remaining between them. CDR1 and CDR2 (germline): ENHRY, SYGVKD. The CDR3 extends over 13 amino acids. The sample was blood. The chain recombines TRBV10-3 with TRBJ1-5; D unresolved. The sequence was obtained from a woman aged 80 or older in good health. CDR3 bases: TGTGCCATCAGCCCAAATAGCAATCAGCCCCAGCATTTT. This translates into CAISPNSNQPQHF.